This T cell receptor beta chain emerged from a study of blood T cell repertoires in COVID-19. Turning to the study itself: In each case, the material was cDNA or gDNA derived from T cells, B-cell-depleted T cells, or PBMCs.

Germline V lookup: CDR1 SGDLS, CDR2 YYNGEE. The CDR3 is 16 residues long. V was clipped by 0 bases and J by 1 base, with 13 bases between them. The table came from immunoSEQ multiplex PCR; TCRdb's copy has only in-frame clones and leaves some out. The top ten hold 1.5% to 2.5% of the sample, which has 60,000 to 75,000 clones, 86% seen once. The genes are TRBV9 and TRBJ1-1; D not certain. The sample was peripheral blood. The TCR originated in a man between 25 and 39 years old with acute or convalescent COVID-19. CDR3 residues: CASSVDPRGSNTEAFF. For the CDR3, the DNA is TGTGCCAGCAGCGTAGATCCGAGAGGGTCGAACACTGAAGCTTTCTTT.